The entry that follows covers one T cell receptor (beta chain) sequence. Its cognate antigen has yet to be identified. No much larger clonotype is one base removed from it; base qualities were not supplied. Reading the germline V gene gives CDR1 SGHRS and CDR2 YFSETQ. V is cut by 4 bases and J by 2 bases, and the space between the germline ends is 18 bases. The CDR3 goes from the cysteine to the phenylalanine over 17 residues. Of the read, only the CDR3 DNA is kept; its 51 bases are in frame from base 1. The record originates from a study of siplizumab effects on memory and regulatory T cells (dated 2019 in TCRdb). For context, the study as a whole: The study examined how the anti-CD2 antibody siplizumab affects alloreactive T-cell subsets in allogeneic mixed lymphocyte reactions built from human PBMCs.

TCRbeta CDR3 sequencing was performed on sorted unstimulated T cells and on proliferating T cells recovered from mixed lymphocyte reactions. Fresh whole blood from approximately ten HLA-typed healthy donors was used to isolate PBMCs. The library relied on the immunoSEQ multiplex PCR assay. Roughly 10^5 TCR templates per sample were assayed on the deep sequencing platform. Genomic DNA extracted from sorted T cells was used for TCRbeta CDR3 sequencing. As for the authors' bioinformatics: The R programming language was used for clonal analysis of the TCRbeta CDR3 data. Comparing unstimulated samples against CFSE-low samples taken after the reaction was how alloreactive CD4+ and CD8+ clones were defined. Alloreactive CD4+ clones were assigned to regulatory or non-regulatory origin by matching sequences to sorted unstimulated Treg and non-Treg repertoires. This immuneACCESS table, as held by TCRdb, lists in-frame sequences with V and J called but not all clones. Of the missing ones, under half trace to an unresolved V gene in checked studies; the others have no known cause. That table gives V, J and clone size, and the DNA gave D and trimming. The sample yields 85,000 to 90,000 clones; about nine tenths were counted once. 15% of the sample is held by the ten biggest clonotypes.

General findings and caveats noted by the study authors: Because sequences below about 10^-5 frequency were poorly captured, only a minor fraction of alloreactive clones could be mapped to unstimulated subsets. About 75-97% of proliferating CD4+ or CD8+ clones could not be given a naive or memory phenotype. The cumulative frequency of alloreactive sequences that could be traced back to unstimulated CD4+ memory T cells was significantly reduced by siplizumab. No functional confirmation was obtained for the suppressive function of proliferating Tregs from siplizumab cultures. Among mappable alloreactive CD4+ clones, an average Treg-derived fraction of over 60% was observed with siplizumab, compared with less than 35% in control reactions. Unstimulated naive T cells appeared more diverse than memory T cells, and naive cells seemed to contribute substantially to the alloresponse.

Recombination connected TRBV5-1 to TRBJ1-4; matching of 6 bases hints at TRBD1 as the D gene. This sequence originates from a human donor in good health. The specimen was CD4+ T cells sorted from blood. The CDR3 reads CASSPLAMGATNEKLFF. The DNA reads TGCGCCAGCAGCCCTTTGGCTATGGGGGCGACTAATGAAAAACTGTTTTTT.